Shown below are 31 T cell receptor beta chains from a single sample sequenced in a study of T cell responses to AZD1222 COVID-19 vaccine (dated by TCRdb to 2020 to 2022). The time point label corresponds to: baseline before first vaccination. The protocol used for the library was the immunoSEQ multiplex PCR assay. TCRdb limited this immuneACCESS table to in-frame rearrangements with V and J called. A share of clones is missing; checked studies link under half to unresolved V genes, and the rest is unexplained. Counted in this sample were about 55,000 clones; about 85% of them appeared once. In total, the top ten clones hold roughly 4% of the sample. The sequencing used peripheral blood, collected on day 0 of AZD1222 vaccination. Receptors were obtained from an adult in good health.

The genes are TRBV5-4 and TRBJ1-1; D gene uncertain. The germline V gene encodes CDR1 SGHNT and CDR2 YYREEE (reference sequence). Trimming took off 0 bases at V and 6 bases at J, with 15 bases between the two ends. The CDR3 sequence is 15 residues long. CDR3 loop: CASSLGTSVGAEAFF. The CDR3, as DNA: TGTGCCAGCAGCTTGGGAACGTCTGTCGGGGCTGAAGCTTTCTTT.

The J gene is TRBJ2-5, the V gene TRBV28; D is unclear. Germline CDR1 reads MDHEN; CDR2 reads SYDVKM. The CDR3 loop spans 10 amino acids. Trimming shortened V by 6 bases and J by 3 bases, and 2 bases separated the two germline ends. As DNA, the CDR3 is TGTGCCAGCAGAGAAGAGACCCAGTACTTC. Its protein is CASREETQYF.

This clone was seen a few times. CDR3 loop: CASSPAGSYNEQFF. The CDR3 DNA is TGTGCCAGCAGCCCCGCGGGCTCCTACAATGAGCAGTTCTTC. The chain employs TRBV7-6 and TRBJ2-1; maybe TRBD2 (5 bases). Germline assignment: CDR1 SGHVS and CDR2 FNYEAQ. V was clipped by 5 bases and J by 0 bases, with 8 bases between them. This CDR3 is built from 14 residues. The variable domain in full, completed from reference TRBV7-6 and TRBJ2-1, reads GAGVSQSPRYKVTKRGQDVALRCDPISGHVSLYWYRQALGQGPEFLTYFNYEAQQDKSGLPNDRFSAERPEGSISTLTIQRTEQRDSAMYRCASSPAGSYNEQFFGPGTRLTVL.

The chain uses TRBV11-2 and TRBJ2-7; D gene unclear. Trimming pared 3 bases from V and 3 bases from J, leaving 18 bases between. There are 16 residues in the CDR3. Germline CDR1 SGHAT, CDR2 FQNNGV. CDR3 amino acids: CASSFLAQMPGYEQYF. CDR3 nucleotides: TGTGCCAGCAGCTTCTTAGCCCAAATGCCCGGCTACGAGCAGTACTTC.

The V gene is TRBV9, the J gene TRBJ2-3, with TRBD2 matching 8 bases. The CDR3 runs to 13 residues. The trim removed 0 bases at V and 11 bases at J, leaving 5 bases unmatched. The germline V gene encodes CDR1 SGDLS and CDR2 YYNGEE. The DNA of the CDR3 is TGTGCCAGCAGCGTAGACTACGGGGGGGTGCAGTATTTT. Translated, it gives CASSVDYGGVQYF.

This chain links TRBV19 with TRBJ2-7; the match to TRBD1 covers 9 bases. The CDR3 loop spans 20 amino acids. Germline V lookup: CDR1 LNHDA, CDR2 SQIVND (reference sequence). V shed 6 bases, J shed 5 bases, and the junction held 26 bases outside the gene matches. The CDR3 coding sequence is TGTGCCAGTAGACCTCACCCCCCCCGGACAGGGGCCTTCACTGAGGACGAGCAGTACTTC. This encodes CASRPHPPRTGAFTEDEQYF.

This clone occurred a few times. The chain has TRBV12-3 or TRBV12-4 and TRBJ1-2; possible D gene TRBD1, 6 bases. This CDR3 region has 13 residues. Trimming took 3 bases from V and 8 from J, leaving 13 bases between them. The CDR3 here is CASSFRGAGGYTF. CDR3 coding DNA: TGTGCCAGCAGTTTCCGGGGGGCGGGAGGCTACACCTTC.

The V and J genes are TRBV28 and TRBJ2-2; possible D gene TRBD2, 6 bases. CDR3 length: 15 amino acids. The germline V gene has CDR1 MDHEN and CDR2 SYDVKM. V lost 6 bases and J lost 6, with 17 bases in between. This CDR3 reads CASRKRGGRAGELFF. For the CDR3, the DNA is TGTGCCAGCAGGAAAAGGGGAGGTAGGGCCGGGGAGCTGTTTTTT. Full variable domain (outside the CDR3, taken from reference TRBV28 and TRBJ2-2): DVKVTQSSRYLVKRTGEKVFLECVQDMDHENMFWYRQDPGLGLRLIYFSYDVKMKEKGDIPEGYSVSREKKERFSLILESASTNQTSMYLCASRKRGGRAGELFFGEGSRLTVL.

Here the CDR3 reads CASSAGGNTEAFF. Here the CDR3 DNA reads TGTGCCAGCAGCGCAGGGGGAAACACTGAAGCTTTCTTT. V is TRBV9 and J is TRBJ1-1, with 7 bases that match TRBD1. Germline V lookup: CDR1 SGDLS, CDR2 YYNGEE. V dropped 3 bases and J dropped 2; count of bases not matched to a gene: 1. The CDR3 is 13 amino acids.

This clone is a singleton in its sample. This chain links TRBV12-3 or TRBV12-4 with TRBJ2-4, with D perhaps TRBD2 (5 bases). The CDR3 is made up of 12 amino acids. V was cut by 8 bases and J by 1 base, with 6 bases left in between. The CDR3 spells CASGEAKNIQYF. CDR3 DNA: TGTGCCAGCGGGGAGGCCAAAAACATTCAGTACTTC.

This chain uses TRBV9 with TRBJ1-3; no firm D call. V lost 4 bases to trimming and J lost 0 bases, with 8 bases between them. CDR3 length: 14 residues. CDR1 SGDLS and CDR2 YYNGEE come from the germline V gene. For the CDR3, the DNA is TGTGCCAGCAGCCTCCTCGACTCTGGAAACACCATATATTTT. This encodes CASSLLDSGNTIYF.

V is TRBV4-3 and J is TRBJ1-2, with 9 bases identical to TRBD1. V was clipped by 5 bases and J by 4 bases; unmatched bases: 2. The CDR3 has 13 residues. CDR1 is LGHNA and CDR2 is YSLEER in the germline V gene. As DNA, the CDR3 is TGCGCCAGCAGCGGGGACAGGGCCTATGGCTACACCTTC. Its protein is CASSGDRAYGYTF.

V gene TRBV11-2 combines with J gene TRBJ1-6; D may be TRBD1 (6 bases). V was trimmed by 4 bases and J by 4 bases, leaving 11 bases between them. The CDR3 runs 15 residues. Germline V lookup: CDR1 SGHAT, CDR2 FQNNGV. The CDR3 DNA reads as TGTGCCAGCAGCTCCCGGGGACATTATAATTCACCCCTCCACTTT. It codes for CASSSRGHYNSPLHF. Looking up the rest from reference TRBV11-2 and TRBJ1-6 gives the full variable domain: EAGVAQSPRYKIIEKRQSVAFWCNPISGHATLYWYQQILGQGPKLLIQFQNNGVVDDSQLPKDRFSAERLKGVDSTLKIQPAKLEDSAVYLCASSSRGHYNSPLHFGNGTRLTVT.

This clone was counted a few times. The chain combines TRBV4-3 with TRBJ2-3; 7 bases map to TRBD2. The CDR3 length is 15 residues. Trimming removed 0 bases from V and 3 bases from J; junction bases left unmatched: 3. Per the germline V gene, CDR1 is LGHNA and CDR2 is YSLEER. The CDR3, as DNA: TGCGCCAGCAGCCAAGACGGGGGGAATACAGATACGCAGTATTTT. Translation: CASSQDGGNTDTQYF.

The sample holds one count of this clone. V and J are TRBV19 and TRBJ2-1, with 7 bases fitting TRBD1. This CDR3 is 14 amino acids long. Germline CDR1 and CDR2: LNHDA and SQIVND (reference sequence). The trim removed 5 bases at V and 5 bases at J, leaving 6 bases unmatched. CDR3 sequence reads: CASSLGGAHNEQFF. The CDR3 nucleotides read TGTGCCAGTAGTTTAGGGGGCGCTCACAATGAGCAGTTCTTC.

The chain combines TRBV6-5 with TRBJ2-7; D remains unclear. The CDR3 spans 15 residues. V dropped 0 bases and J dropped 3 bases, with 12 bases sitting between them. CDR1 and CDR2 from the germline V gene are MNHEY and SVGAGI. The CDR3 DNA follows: TGTGCCAGCAGTTACTCAAGCAGCTACCTCTACGAGCAGTACTTC. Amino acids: CASSYSSSYLYEQYF.

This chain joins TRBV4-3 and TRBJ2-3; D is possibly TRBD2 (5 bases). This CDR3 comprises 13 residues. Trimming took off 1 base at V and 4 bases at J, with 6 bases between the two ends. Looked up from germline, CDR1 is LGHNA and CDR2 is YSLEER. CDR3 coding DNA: TGCGCCAGCAGCCAAGCGGGGTCAGATACGCAGTATTTT. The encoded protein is CASSQAGSDTQYF.

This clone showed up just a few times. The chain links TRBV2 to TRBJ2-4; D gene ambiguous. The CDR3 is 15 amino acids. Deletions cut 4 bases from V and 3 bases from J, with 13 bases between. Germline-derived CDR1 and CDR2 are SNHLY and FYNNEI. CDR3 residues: CASSALDSGKNIQYF. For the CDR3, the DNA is TGTGCCAGCAGTGCCCTCGATTCGGGCAAAAACATTCAGTACTTC.

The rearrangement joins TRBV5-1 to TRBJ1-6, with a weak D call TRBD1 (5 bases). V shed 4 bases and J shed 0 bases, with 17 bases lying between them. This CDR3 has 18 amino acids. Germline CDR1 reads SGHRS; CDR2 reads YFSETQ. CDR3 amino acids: CASSDIGGRSSYNSPLHF. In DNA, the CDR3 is TGCGCCAGCAGCGACATCGGGGGGAGAAGCTCCTATAATTCACCCCTCCACTTT.

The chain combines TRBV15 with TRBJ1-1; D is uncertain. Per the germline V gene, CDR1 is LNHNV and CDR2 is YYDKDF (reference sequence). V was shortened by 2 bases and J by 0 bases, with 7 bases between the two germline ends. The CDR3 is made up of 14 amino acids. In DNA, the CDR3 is TGTGCCACCAGCAGACGAGACTTGAACACTGAAGCTTTCTTT. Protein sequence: CATSRRDLNTEAFF.

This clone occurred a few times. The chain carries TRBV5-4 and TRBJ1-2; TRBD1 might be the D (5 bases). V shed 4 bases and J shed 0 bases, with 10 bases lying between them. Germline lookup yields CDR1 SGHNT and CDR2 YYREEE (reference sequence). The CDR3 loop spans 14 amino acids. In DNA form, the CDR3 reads TGTGCCAGCAGCGAGACAGCTGCTAACTATGGCTACACCTTC. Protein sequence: CASSETAANYGYTF.

CDR3 DNA sequence: TGTGCCAGCAGCGGCGATTTCGACGAGCAGTACTTC. Its protein product is CASSGDFDEQYF. The chain uses TRBV9 and TRBJ2-7; D remains ambiguous. There are 12 residues in the CDR3. V was pared by 3 bases and J by 5 bases, with 9 bases between. Germline V gene data show CDR1 as SGDLS and CDR2 as YYNGEE.

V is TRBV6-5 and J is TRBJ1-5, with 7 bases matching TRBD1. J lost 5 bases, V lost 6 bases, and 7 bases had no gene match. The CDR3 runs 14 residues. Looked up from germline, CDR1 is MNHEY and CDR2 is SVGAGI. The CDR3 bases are TGTGCCAGCAGCGAGACAGGGTCTTATCAGCCCCAGCATTTT. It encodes CASSETGSYQPQHF.

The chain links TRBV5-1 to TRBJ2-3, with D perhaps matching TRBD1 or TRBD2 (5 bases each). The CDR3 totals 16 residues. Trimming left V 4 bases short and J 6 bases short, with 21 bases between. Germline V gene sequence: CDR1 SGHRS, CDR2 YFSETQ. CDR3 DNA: TGCGCCAGCAGCAGCCAAGGGACCCCCGCGTTTGATACGCAGTATTTT. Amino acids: CASSSQGTPAFDTQYF.

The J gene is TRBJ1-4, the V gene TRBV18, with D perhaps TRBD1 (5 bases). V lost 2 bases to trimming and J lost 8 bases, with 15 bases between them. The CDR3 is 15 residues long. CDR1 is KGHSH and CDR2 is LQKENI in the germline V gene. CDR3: CASSPGGVPGEKLFF. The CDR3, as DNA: TGTGCCAGCTCACCAGGAGGGGTCCCGGGCGAAAAACTGTTTTTT.

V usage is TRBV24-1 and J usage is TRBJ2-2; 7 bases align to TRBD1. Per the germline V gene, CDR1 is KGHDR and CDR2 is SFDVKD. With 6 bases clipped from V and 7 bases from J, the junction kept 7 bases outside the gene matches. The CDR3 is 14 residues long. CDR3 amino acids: CATSKDRADGELFF. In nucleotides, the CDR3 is TGTGCCACCAGTAAAGACAGGGCAGACGGGGAGCTGTTTTTT.

The CDR3 nucleotides read TGTGCCAGCAGCTTAGGGGGGCGGTACACCGGGGAGCTGTTTTTT. Residues: CASSLGGRYTGELFF. The chain is built from TRBV7-9 and TRBJ2-2; D is perhaps TRBD1 (6 bases). Germline CDR1 and CDR2: SEHNR and FQNEAQ (reference sequence). The CDR3 has 15 amino acids. V lost 1 base to trimming and J lost 3 bases, with 9 bases between them. The full variable domain, with the rest looked up from reference TRBV7-9 and TRBJ2-2, is DTGVSQNPRHKITKRGQNVTFRCDPISEHNRLYWYRQTLGQGPEFLTYFQNEAQLEKSRLLSDRFSAERPKGSFSTLEIQRTEQGDSAMYLCASSLGGRYTGELFFGEGSRLTVL.

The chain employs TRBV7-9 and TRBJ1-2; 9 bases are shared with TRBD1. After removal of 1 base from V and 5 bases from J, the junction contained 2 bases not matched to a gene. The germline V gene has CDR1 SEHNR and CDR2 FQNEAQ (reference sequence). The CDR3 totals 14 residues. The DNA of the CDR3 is TGTGCCAGCAGCTTAGAAGGGACAGGGTATGGCTACACCTTC. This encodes CASSLEGTGYGYTF.

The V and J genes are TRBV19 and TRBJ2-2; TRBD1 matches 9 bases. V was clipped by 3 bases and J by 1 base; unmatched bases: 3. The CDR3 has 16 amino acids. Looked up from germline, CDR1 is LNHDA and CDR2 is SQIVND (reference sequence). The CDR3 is CASSMGDRVNTGELFF. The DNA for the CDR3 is TGTGCCAGTAGTATGGGGGACAGGGTGAACACCGGGGAGCTGTTTTTT.

Written as DNA, the CDR3 is TGTGCCAGCAGTTTAGTCAATGAGCAGTTCTTC. Translation gives CASSLVNEQFF. V usage is TRBV28 and J usage is TRBJ2-1; no reliable D call. Germline CDR1 and CDR2: MDHEN and SYDVKM. This CDR3 has 11 amino acids. V lost 2 bases, J lost 6 bases, and 2 bases lay in between.

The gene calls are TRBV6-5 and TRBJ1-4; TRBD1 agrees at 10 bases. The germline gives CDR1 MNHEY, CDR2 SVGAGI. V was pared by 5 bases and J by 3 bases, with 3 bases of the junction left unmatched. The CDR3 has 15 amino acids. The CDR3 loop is CASSTGTGANEKLFF. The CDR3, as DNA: TGTGCCAGCAGTACCGGGACAGGGGCTAATGAAAAACTGTTTTTT.